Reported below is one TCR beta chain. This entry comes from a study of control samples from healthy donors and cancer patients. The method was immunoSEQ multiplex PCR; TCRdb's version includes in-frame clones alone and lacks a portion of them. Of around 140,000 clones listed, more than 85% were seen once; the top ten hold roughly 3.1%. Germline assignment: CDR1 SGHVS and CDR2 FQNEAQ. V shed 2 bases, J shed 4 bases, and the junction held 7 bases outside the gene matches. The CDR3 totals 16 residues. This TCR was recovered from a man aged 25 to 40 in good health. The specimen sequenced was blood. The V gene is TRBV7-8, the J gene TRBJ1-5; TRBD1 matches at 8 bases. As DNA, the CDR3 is TGTGCCAGCAGCTTACAAGGCAGGGGGCTTAATCAGCCCCAGCATTTT. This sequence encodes CASSLQGRGLNQPQHF.